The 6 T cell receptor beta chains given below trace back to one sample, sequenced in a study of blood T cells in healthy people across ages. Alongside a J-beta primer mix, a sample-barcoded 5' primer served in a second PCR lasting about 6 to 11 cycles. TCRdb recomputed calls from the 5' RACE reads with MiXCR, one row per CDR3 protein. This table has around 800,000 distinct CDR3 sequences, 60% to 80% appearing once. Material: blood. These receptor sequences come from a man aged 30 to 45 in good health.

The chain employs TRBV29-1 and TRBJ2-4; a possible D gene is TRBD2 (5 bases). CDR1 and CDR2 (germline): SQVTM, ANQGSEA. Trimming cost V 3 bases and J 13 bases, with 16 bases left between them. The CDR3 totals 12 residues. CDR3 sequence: CSVEVARVPQYF. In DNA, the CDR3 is TGCAGCGTTGAGGTAGCGCGAGTTCCCCAGTACTTC.

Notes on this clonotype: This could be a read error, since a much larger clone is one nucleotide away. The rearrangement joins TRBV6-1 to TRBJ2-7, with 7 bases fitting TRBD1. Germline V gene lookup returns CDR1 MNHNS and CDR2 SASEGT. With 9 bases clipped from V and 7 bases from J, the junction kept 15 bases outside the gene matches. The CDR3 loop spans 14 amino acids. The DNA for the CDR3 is TGTGCCAGTCGTCGAGCTGACAGGGTGAAGGAGCAGTACTTC. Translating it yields CASRRADRVKEQYF.

DNA of the CDR3: TGTGCCAGCAGTTCATCTAGCGAGGGGCACGGGGGAACAGATACGCAGTATTTT. Translated, it gives CASSSSSEGHGGTDTQYF. This chain connects TRBV27 to TRBJ2-3; D possibly corresponds to TRBD2 (6 bases). V dropped 4 bases and J dropped 3 bases, with 23 bases sitting between them. The CDR3 sequence is 18 residues long. The V gene's germline CDR1 is MNHEY and CDR2 SMNVEV (reference sequence).

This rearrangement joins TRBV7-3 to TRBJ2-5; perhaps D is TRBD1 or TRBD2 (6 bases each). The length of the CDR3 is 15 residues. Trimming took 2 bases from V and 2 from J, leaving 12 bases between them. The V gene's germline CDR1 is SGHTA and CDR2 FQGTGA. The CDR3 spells CASSLGGGSQETQYF. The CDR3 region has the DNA TGTGCCAGCAGCTTAGGAGGGGGTAGTCAAGAGACCCAGTACTTC.

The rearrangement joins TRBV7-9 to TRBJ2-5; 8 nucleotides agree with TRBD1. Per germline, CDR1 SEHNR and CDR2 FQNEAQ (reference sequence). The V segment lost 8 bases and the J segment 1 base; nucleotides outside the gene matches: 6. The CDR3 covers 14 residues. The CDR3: CASRTGGTQETQYF. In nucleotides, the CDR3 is TGTGCCAGCCGAACAGGGGGGACCCAAGAGACCCAGTACTTC.

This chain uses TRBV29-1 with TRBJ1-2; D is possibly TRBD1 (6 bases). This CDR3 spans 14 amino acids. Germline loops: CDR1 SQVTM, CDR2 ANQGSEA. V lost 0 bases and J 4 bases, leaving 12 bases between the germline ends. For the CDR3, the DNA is TGCAGCGTTGAAGAAACGGGGGGCGGCTATGGCTACACCTTC. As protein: CSVEETGGGYGYTF. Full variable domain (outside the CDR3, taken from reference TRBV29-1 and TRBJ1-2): SAVISQKPSRDICQRGTSLTIQCQVDSQVTMMFWYRQQPGQSLTLIATANQGSEATYESGFVIDKFPISRPNLTFSTLTVSNMSPEDSSIYLCSVEETGGGYGYTFGSGTRLTVV.